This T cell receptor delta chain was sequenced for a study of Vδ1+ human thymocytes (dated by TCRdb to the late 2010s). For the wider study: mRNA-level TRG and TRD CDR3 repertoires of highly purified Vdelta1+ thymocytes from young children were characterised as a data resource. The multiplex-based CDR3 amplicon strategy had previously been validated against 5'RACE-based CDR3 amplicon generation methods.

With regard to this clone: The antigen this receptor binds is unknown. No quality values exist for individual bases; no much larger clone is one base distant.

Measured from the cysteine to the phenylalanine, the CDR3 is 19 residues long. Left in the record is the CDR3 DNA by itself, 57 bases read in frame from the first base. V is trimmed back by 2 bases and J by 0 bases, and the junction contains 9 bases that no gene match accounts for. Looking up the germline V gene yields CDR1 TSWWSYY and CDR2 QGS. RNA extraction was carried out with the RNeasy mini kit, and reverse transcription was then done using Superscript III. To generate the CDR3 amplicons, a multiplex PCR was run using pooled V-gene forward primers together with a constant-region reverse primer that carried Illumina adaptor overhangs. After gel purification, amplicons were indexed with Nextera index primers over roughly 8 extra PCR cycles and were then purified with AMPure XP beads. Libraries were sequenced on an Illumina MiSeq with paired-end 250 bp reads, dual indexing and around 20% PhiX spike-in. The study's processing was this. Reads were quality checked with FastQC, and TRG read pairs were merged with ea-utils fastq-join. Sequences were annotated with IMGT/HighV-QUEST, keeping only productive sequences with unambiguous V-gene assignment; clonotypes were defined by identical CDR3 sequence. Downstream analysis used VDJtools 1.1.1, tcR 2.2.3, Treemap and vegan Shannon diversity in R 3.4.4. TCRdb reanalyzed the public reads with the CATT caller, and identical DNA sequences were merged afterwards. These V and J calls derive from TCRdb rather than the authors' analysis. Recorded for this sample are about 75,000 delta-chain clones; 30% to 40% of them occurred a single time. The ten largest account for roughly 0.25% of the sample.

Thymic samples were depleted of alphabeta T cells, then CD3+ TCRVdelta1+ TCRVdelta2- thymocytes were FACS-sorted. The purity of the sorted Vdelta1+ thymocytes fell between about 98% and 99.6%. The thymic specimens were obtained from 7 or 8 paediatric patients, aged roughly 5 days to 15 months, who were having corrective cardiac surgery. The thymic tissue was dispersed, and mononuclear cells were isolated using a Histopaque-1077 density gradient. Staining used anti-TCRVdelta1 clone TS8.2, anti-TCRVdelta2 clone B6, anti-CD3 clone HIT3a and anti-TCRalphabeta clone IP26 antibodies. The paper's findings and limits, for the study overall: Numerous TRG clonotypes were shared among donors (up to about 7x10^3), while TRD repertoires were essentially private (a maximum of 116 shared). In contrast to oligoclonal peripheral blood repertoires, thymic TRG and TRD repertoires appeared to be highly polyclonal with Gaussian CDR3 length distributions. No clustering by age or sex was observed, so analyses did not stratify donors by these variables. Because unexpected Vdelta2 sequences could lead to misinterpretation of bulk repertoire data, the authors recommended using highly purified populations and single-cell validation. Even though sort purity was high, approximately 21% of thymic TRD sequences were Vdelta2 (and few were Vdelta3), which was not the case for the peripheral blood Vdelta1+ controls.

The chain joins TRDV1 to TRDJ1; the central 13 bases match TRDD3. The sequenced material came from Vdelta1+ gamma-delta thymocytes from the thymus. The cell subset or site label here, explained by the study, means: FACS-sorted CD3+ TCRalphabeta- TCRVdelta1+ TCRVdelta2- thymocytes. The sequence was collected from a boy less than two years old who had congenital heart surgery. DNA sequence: TGTGCTCTTGGGGAAGTGGAAACTGGGGGATACGGGTACACCGATAAACTCATCTTT. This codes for CALGEVETGGYGYTDKLIF.